The 5 T cell receptor beta chains below all came from one sample that was sequenced in a study of blood T cell repertoires in COVID-19. Clones were sequenced by immunoSEQ multiplex PCR, and TCRdb holds only the in-frame ones, with some missing. Of about 180,000 clones listed, 80% are singletons. The specimen was peripheral blood. These receptors all stem from a man aged 65 to 85 with active or convalescent COVID-19.

This chain links TRBV30 with TRBJ2-1, with 8 bases that match TRBD2. CDR1 is GTSNPN and CDR2 is SVGIG in the germline V gene (reference sequence). J gave up 4 bases and V 4 bases, and 9 bases lay outside the gene matches. CDR3 length: 15 amino acids. The CDR3 sequence: CAWNIGLAGYNEQFF. The DNA for the CDR3 is TGTGCCTGGAATATAGGGCTAGCGGGTTACAATGAGCAGTTCTTC.

This clone has a single count. The rearrangement joins TRBV4-2 to TRBJ2-2; D is perhaps TRBD2 (5 bases). Germline values: CDR1 LGHNA, CDR2 YNFKEQ. This CDR3 comprises 16 residues. V dropped 1 base and J dropped 0 bases, with 9 bases sitting between them. Here the CDR3 reads CASSQGEGANTGELFF. CDR3 DNA sequence: TGTGCCAGCAGCCAAGGAGAGGGCGCGAACACCGGGGAGCTGTTTTTT.

V usage is TRBV5-1 and J usage is TRBJ1-2; TRBD1 matches at 7 bases. J lost 3 bases, V lost 0 bases, and 20 bases had no gene match. Germline-derived CDR1 and CDR2 are SGHRS and YFSETQ. The CDR3 sequence is 20 residues long. In DNA, the CDR3 is TGCGCCAGCAGCTTGGGAGTACATTCGGGACAGCCTATCGGGGACTATGGCTACACCTTC. Its protein product is CASSLGVHSGQPIGDYGYTF.

CDR3 in amino acids: CASSLDTTYEQYF. The CDR3, as DNA: TGTGCCAGCAGTCTCGACACGACCTACGAGCAGTACTTC. This chain uses TRBV6-5 with TRBJ2-7; D remains ambiguous. The germline CDR1 and CDR2 sequences are MNHEY and SVGAGI. CDR3 length: 13 amino acids. V shed 5 bases and J shed 2 bases, with 10 bases lying between them.

The CDR3: CSASRDRGYEQYF. The CDR3 region has the DNA TGCAGTGCTAGTAGGGACAGGGGCTACGAGCAGTACTTC. This sequence joins TRBV20-1 and TRBJ2-7; 10 bases match TRBD1. The V gene end was trimmed by 3 bases and the J gene end by 3 bases; junction bases not matched to a gene: 2. The CDR3 extends over 13 amino acids. CDR1 is DFQATT and CDR2 is SNEGSKA in the germline V gene (reference sequence).